These 3 T cell receptor beta chains came from one sample sequenced in a study of CD8 T cells in ankylosing spondylitis. TCRdb called the 5' RACE reads again in MiXCR, with one record for every CDR3 protein. Counted here are 6,500 or so distinct CDR3 sequences, about 3% occurring once; the ten biggest clones make up approximately 37%. The sequenced material came from blood, either unsorted or a sorted T cell fraction (not recorded which). The receptors here all came from a female donor with ankylosing spondylitis or in good health (not recorded which).

Relative to its sample, this clonotype is medium-sized. The CDR3 loop reads CASSVASGTYEQYF. The CDR3 nucleotides are TGTGCCAGCAGCGTTGCTAGCGGAACCTACGAGCAGTACTTC. This chain connects TRBV9 to TRBJ2-7; TRBD2 aligns across 7 bases. The germline V gene has CDR1 SGDLS and CDR2 YYNGEE. The junction had 4 bases not matched to a gene; V was cut back by 2 bases and J by 2 bases. The CDR3 consists of 14 residues.

This clonotype was counted ten times or more. CDR3 region: CASSHSGAGIYNEQFF. In DNA form, the CDR3 reads TGTGCCAGCAGTCATAGCGGGGCGGGTATCTACAATGAGCAGTTCTTC. The V and J genes are TRBV9 and TRBJ2-1, with 8 positions matching TRBD2. CDR1 and CDR2 from the germline V gene are SGDLS and YYNGEE. CDR3 size: 16 residues. Unmatched junction bases numbered 10, after V lost 5 bases and J lost 3 bases.

This clonotype was seen ten or more times. This chain connects TRBV9 to TRBJ2-7; 7 nucleotides agree with TRBD2. Germline V lookup: CDR1 SGDLS, CDR2 YYNGEE. The length of the CDR3 is 15 residues. The J segment lost 5 bases and the V segment lost 4 bases, leaving 12 bases of the junction unmatched. The CDR3 sequence is CASSLTPGLVHEQYF. As DNA, the CDR3 is TGTGCCAGCAGCCTAACACCCGGACTAGTCCACGAGCAGTACTTC.